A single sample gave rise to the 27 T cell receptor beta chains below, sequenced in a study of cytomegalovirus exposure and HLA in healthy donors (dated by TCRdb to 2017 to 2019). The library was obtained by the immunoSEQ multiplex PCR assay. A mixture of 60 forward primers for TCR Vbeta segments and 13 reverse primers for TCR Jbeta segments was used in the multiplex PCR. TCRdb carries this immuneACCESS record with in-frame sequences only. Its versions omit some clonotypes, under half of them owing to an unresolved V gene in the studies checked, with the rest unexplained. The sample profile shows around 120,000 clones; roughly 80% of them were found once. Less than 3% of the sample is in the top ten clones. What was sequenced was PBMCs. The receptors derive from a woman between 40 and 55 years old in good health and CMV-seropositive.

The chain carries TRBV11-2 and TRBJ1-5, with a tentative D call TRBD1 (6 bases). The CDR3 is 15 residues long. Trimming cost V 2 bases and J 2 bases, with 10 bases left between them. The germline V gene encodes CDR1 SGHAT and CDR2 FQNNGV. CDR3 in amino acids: CASSLRGGGNQPQHF. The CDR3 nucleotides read TGTGCCAGCAGCTTACGAGGGGGTGGCAATCAGCCCCAGCATTTT.

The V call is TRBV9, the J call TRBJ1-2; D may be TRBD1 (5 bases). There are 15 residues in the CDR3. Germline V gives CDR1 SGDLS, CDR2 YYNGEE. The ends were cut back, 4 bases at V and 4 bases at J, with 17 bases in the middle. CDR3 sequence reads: CASSPEAYGAYGYTF. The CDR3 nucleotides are TGTGCCAGCAGCCCGGAAGCCTATGGGGCCTATGGCTACACCTTC. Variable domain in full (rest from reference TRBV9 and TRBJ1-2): DSGVTQTPKHLITATGQRVTLRCSPRSGDLSVYWYQQSLDQGLQFLIQYYNGEERAKGNILERFSAQQFPDLHSELNLSSLELGDSALYFCASSPEAYGAYGYTFGSGTRLTVV.

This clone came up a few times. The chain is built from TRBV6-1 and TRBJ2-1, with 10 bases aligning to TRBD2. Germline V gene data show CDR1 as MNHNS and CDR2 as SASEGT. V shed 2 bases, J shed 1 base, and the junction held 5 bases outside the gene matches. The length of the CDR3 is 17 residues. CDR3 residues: CASSEMLAGDSYNEQFF. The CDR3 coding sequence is TGTGCCAGCAGTGAAATGCTAGCGGGGGATTCCTACAATGAGCAGTTCTTC.

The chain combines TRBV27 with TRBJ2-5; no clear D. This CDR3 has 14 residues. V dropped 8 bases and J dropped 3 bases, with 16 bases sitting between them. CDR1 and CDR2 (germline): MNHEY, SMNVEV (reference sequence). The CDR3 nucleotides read TGTGCCAGCTCCCACCGCTATACCAAAGAGACCCAGTACTTC. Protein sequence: CASSHRYTKETQYF.

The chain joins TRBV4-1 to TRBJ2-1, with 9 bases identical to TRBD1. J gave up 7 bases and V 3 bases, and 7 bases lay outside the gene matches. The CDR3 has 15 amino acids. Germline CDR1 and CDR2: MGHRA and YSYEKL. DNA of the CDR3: TGCGCCAGCAGCCAGCCGGGACAGGGCTGGAATGAGCAGTTCTTC. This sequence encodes CASSQPGQGWNEQFF.

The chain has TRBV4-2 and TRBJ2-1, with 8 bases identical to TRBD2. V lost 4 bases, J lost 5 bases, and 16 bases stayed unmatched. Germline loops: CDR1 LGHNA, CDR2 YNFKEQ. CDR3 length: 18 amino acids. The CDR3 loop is CASSPGLARTPAHNEQFF. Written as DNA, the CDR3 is TGTGCCAGCAGCCCCGGACTAGCCCGAACACCGGCACACAATGAGCAGTTCTTC.

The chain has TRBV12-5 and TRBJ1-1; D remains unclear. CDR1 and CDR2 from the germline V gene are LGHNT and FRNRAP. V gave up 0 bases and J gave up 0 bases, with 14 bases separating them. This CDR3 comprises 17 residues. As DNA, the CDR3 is TGTGCTAGTGGTTTGGTACTAATGCGGAGAATGAACACTGAAGCTTTCTTT. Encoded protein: CASGLVLMRRMNTEAFF.

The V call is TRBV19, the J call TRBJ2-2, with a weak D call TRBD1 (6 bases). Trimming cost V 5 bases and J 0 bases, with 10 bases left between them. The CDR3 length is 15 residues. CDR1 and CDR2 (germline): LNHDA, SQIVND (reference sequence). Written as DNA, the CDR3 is TGTGCCAGTAGTCAAGGGGGTACGAACACCGGGGAGCTGTTTTTT. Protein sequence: CASSQGGTNTGELFF.

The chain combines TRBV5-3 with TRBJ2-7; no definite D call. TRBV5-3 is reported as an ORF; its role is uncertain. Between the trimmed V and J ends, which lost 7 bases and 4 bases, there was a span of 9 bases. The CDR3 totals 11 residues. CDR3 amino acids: CARYYKYEQYF. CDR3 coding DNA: TGTGCCAGATATTACAAATACGAGCAGTACTTC.

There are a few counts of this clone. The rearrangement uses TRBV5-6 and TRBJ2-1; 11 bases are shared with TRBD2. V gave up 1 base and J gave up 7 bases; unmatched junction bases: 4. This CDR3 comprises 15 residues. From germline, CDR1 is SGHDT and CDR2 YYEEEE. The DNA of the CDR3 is TGTGCCAGCAGCTTGACTAGCGGGGGACGGAATGAGCAGTTCTTC. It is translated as CASSLTSGGRNEQFF.

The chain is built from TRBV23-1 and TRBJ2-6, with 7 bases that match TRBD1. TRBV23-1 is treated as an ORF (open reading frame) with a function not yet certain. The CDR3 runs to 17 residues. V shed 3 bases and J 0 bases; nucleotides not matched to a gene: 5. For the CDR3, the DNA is TGCGCCAGCAGTCAGCTAGACAGGGCCTCTGGGGCCAACGTCCTGACTTTC. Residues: CASSQLDRASGANVLTF.

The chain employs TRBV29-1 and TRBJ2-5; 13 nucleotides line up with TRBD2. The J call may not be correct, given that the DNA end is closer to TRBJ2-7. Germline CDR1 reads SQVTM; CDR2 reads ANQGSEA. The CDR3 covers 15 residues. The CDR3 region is CSVVGLAGETYEQYF. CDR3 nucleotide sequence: TGCAGCGTTGTAGGACTAGCGGGAGAAACCTACGAGCAGTACTTC.

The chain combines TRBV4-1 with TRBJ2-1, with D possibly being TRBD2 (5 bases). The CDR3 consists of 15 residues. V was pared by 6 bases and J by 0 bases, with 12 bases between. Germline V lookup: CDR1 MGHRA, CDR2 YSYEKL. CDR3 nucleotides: TGCGCCAGCAGAGTAGCGACGAGCTCCTACAATGAGCAGTTCTTC. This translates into CASRVATSSYNEQFF.

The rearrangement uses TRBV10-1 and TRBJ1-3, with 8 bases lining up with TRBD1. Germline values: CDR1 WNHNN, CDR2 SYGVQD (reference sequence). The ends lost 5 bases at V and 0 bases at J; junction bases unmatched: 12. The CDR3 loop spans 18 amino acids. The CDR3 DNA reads TGCGCCAGCAGTCCTGGACAGGGCGATGCTGGCTCTGGAAACACCATATATTTT. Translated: CASSPGQGDAGSGNTIYF.

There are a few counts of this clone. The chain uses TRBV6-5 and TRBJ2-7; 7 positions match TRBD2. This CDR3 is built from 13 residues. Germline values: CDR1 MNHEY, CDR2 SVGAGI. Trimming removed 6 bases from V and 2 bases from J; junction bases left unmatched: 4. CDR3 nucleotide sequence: TGTGCCAGCAGGGGGGGACTACCCTACGAGCAGTACTTC. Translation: CASRGGLPYEQYF.

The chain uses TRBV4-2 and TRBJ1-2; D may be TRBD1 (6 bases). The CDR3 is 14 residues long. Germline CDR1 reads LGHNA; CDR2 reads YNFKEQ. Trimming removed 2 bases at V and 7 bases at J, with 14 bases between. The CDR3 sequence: CASSQPMARGGYTF. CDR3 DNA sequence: TGTGCCAGCAGCCAACCCATGGCCAGGGGTGGCTACACCTTC.

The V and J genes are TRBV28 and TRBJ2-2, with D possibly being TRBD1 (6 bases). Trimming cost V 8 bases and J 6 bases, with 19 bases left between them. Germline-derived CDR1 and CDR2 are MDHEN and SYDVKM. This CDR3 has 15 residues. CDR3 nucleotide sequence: TGTGCCAGCTACCGGGACAACTCAAATTCCGGGGAGCTGTTTTTT. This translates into CASYRDNSNSGELFF.

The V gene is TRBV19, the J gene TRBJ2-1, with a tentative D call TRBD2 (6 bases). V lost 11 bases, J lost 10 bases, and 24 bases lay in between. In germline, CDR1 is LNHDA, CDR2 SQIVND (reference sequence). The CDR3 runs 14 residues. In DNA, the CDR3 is TGTGCCGGTAACCGGAGGGTCGGACAATGGGAGCAGTTCTTC. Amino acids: CAGNRRVGQWEQFF.

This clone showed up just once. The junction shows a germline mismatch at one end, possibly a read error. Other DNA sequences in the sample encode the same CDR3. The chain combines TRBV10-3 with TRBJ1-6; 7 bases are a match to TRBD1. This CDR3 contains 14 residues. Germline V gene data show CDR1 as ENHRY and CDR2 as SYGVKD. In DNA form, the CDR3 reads TGTGCCATCAGTTTCGGACAGGATAATTCCCCCCTCCACTTT. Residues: CAISFGQDNSPLHF.

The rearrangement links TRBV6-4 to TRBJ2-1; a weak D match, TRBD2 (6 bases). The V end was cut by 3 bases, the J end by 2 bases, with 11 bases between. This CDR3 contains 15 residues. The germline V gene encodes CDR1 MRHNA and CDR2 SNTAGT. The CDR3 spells CASSEGAGPYNEQFF. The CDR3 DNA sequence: TGTGCCAGCAGTGAGGGCGCGGGACCCTACAATGAGCAGTTCTTC.

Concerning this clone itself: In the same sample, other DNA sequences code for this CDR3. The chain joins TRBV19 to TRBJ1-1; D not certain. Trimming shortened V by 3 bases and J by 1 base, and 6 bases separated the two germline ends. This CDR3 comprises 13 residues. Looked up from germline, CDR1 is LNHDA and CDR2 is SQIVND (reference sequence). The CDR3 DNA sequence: TGTGCCAGTAGTATTCCAGGGAACACTGAAGCTTTCTTT. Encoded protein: CASSIPGNTEAFF.

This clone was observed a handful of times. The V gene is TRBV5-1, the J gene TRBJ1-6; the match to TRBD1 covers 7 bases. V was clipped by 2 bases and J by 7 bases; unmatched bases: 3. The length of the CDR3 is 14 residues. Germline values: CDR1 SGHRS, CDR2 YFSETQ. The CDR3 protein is CASSLETGNSPLHF. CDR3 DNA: TGCGCCAGCAGCTTAGAGACAGGGAATTCACCCCTCCACTTT.

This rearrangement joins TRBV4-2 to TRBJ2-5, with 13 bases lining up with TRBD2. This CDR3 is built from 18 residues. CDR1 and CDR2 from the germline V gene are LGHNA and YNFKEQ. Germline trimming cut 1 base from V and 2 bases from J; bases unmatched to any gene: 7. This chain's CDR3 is CASSQGLAGGGGQETQYF. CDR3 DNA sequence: TGTGCCAGCAGCCAAGGACTAGCGGGAGGCGGAGGACAAGAGACCCAGTACTTC.

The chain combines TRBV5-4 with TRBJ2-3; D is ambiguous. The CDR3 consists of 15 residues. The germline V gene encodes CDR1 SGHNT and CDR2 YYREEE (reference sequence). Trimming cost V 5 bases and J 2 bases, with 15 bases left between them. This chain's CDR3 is CASRIRSSNTDTQYF. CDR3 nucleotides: TGTGCCAGCAGAATCCGGAGTAGTAACACAGATACGCAGTATTTT.

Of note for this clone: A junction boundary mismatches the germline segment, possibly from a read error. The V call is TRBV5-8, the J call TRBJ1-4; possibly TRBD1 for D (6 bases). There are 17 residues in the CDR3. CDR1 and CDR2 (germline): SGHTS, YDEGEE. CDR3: CTSSLGDQQGGYEKLFF. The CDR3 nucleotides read TGTACCAGCAGCTTGGGGGACCAACAGGGCGGATATGAAAAACTGTTTTTT.

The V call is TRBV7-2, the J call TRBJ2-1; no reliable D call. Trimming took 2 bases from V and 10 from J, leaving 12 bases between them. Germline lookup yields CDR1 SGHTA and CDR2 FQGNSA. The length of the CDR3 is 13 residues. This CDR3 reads CASSLYRQKEQFF. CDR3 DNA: TGTGCCAGCAGCTTATATAGACAAAAGGAGCAGTTCTTC.

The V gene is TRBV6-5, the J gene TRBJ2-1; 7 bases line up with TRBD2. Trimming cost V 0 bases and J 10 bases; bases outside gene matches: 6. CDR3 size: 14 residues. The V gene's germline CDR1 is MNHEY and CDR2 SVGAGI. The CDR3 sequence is CASSYSEAGDEQFF. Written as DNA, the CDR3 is TGTGCCAGCAGTTACTCGGAGGCGGGAGACGAGCAGTTCTTC.